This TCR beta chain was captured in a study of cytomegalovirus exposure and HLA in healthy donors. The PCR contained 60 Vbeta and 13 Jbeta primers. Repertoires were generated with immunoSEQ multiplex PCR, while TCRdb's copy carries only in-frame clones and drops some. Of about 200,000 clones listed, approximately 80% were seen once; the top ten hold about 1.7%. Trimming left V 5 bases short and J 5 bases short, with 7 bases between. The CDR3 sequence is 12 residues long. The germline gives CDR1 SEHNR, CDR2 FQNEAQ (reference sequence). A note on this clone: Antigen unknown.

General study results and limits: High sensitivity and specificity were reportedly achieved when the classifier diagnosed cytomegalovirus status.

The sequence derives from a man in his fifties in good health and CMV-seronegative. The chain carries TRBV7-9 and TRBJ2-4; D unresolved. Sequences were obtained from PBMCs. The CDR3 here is CASSPRQNIQYF. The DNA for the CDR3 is TGTGCCAGCAGCCCCAGGCAAAACATTCAGTACTTC.